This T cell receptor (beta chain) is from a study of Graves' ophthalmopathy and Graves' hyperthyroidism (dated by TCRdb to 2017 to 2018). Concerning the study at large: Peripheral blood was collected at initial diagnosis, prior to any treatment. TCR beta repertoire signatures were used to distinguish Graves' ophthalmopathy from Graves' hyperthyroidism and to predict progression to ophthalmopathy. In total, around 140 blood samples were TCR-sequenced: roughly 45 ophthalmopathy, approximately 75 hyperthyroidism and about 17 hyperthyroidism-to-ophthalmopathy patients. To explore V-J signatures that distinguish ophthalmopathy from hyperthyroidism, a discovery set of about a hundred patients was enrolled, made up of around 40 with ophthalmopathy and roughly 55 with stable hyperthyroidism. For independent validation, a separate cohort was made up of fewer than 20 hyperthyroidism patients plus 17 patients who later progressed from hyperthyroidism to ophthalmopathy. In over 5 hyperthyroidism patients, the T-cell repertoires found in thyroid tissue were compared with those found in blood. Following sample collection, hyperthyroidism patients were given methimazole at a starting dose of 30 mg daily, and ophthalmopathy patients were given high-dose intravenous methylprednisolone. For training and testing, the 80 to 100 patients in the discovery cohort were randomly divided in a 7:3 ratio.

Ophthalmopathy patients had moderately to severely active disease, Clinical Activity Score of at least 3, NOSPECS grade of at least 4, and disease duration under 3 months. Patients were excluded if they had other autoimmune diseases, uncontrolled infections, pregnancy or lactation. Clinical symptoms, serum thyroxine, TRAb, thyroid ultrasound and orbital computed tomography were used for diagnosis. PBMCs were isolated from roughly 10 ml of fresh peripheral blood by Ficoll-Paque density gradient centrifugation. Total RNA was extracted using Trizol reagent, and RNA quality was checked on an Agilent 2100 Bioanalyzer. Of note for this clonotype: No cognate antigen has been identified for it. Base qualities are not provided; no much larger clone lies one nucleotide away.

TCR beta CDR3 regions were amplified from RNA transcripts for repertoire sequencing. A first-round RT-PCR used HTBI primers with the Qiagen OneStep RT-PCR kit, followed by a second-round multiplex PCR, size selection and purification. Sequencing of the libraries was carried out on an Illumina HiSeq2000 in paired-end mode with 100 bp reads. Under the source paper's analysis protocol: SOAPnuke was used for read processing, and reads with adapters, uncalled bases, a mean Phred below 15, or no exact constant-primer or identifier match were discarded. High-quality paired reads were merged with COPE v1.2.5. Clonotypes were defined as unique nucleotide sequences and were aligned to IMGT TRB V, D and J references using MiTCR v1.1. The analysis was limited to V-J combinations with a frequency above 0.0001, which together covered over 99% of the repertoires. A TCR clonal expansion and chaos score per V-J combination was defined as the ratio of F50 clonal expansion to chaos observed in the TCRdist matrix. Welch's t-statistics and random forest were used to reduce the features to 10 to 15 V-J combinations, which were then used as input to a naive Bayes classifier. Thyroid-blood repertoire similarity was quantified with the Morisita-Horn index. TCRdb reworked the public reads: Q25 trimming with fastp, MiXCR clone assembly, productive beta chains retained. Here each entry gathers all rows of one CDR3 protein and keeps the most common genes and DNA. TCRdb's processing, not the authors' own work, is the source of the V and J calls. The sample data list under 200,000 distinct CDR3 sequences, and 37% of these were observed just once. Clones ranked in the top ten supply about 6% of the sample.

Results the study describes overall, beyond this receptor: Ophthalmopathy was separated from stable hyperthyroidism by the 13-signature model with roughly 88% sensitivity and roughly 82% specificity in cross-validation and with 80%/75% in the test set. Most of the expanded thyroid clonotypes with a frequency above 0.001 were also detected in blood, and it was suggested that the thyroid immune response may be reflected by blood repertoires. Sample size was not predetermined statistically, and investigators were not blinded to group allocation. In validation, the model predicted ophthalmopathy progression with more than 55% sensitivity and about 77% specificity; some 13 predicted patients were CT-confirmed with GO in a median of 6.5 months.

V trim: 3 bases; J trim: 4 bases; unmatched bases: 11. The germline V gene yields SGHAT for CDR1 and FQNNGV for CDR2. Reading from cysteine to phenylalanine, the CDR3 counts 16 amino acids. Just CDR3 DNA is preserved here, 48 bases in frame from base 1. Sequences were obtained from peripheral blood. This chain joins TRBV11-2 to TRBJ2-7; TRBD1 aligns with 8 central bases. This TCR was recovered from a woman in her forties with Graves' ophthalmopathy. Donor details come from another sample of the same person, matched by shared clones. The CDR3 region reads CASSLGQVVLGYEQYF. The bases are TGTGCCAGCAGCTTGGGACAGGTGGTTTTAGGTTACGAGCAGTACTTC.